The 6 T cell receptor beta chains below all came from one sample that was sequenced in a study of chemoradiotherapy in HPV16-positive cancers (dated by TCRdb to between 2021 and 2023). Libraries were made using the immunoSEQ multiplex PCR assay. TCRdb retrieved this table from immuneACCESS and kept in-frame rearrangements only. Not all clones are present; in checked studies, unresolved V genes account for under half, and no reason is known for the remainder. The sample table holds about 14,000 clones, of which under 85% were seen once. Roughly a tenth of the sample is held by the ten biggest clonotypes. The sample here was taken from a patient who underwent chemoradiotherapy. The source of these receptors is a human donor with HPV-associated anogenital cancer.

This clone appeared a few times. The sample contains more than one DNA sequence encoding this CDR3. This chain links TRBV7-9 with TRBJ2-2, with D unclear. Germline V lookup: CDR1 SEHNR, CDR2 FQNEAQ (reference sequence). V was trimmed by 2 bases and J by 4 bases, leaving 8 bases between them. This CDR3 spans 14 amino acids. This CDR3 is CASSLSDRTGELFF. DNA for the CDR3: TGTGCCAGCAGCTTATCGGACCGCACCGGGGAGCTGTTTTTT. Full variable domain (missing parts from reference TRBV7-9 and TRBJ2-2): DTGVSQNPRHKITKRGQNVTFRCDPISEHNRLYWYRQTLGQGPEFLTYFQNEAQLEKSRLLSDRFSAERPKGSFSTLEIQRTEQGDSAMYLCASSLSDRTGELFFGEGSRLTVL.

The chain links TRBV11-3 to TRBJ2-2, with TRBD1 as a possible D gene (5 bases). The V gene's germline CDR1 is SGHNT and CDR2 YENEEA. V gave up 5 bases and J gave up 5 bases, with 9 bases separating them. The CDR3 is made up of 13 amino acids. This CDR3 reads CASSLQETGELFF. CDR3 coding DNA: TGTGCCAGCAGCCTACAGGAAACCGGGGAGCTGTTTTTT.

The CDR3 region is CASSPPASFQETQYF. In nucleotides, the CDR3 is TGTGCCAGCAGTCCCCCCGCAAGCTTCCAAGAGACCCAGTACTTC. V and J are TRBV28 and TRBJ2-5; no clear D. Looked up from germline, CDR1 is MDHEN and CDR2 is SYDVKM. Trimming shortened V by 5 bases and J by 1 base, and 14 bases separated the two germline ends. The CDR3 covers 15 residues.

The chain joins TRBV27 to TRBJ2-7; 10 bases agree with TRBD2. With V trimmed by 5 bases and J by 7 bases, 8 bases remained unmatched. This CDR3 is 14 amino acids long. Germline assignment: CDR1 MNHEY and CDR2 SMNVEV (reference sequence). The CDR3 coding sequence is TGTGCCAGCAGTCTTACCGCTAGCGGGAGAGAGCAGTACTTC. Protein: CASSLTASGREQYF.

This clone appeared a single time. The chain combines TRBV6-1 with TRBJ2-3; TRBD2 matches at 10 bases. This CDR3 has 16 amino acids. Germline assignment: CDR1 MNHNS and CDR2 SASEGT. V lost 1 base and J lost 8; bases outside the gene matches: 9. The CDR3 DNA reads as TGTGCCAGCAGTGAAGGATCTAGCGGGAGATGGCTTACGCAGTATTTT. As protein: CASSEGSSGRWLTQYF.

V usage is TRBV28 and J usage is TRBJ1-2, with 7 bases that match TRBD1. CDR1 is MDHEN and CDR2 is SYDVKM in the germline V gene. J gave up 1 base and V 6 bases, and 2 bases lay outside the gene matches. This CDR3 region has 13 residues. The CDR3 loop is CASRTGFNYGYTF. For the CDR3, the DNA is TGTGCCAGCAGGACAGGGTTTAACTATGGCTACACCTTC.